The rows below give T cell receptor beta chains drawn from one sample of a study of blood T cell repertoires in COVID-19. Some clones are missing from TCRdb's copy, which holds only in-frame ones; the method was immunoSEQ multiplex PCR. Counted here are under 500,000 clones, 80% to 90% occurring once; the ten biggest clones make up more than 4%. The sequenced sample was peripheral blood. The receptors originated from a young woman with acute or convalescent COVID-19. Each CDR3 is given with its conserved first and last residue. Not all rows give a size; the values are once, few, many and, for expanded clones, a class.

clone_size,j_call,v_call,cdr3_aa
.,TRBJ1-5,TRBV30,CAWSAGVHQPQHF
.,TRBJ1-2,TRBV12-3/TRBV12-4,CASSFSERYGYTF
.,TRBJ1-4,TRBV6-5,CASSNRDGNEKLFF
.,TRBJ1-4,TRBV4-2,CASSQDVVGTATTNEKLFF
.,TRBJ2-1,TRBV7-3,CASSWGSGDLNEQFF
.,TRBJ2-2,TRBV27,CASSLSRSYAGELFF
.,TRBJ2-7,TRBV27,CASSLFPSFYEQYF
.,TRBJ2-7,TRBV6-5,CASSYSGTGLYEQYF
.,TRBJ2-3,TRBV12-3/TRBV12-4,CASSSLTDTQYF
.,TRBJ1-2,TRBV4-1,CASSPYMVFYGYTF
.,TRBJ1-2,TRBV4-2,CASSPRQDSYGYTF
.,TRBJ1-6,TRBV6-2/TRBV6-3,CASSATNNNSPLHF
.,TRBJ2-6,TRBV4-1,CASSPRQGSTLTF
.,TRBJ2-1,TRBV27,CASSLSGQAPNNEQFF
.,TRBJ1-4,TRBV2,CASRVSGSNEKLFF
few,TRBJ2-2,TRBV6-5,CASNLGGLNTGELFF
.,TRBJ2-7,TRBV18,CASSPLPSGDNEQYF
.,TRBJ2-5,TRBV6-2/TRBV6-3,CASSYSRDRGEETQYF
.,TRBJ2-3,TRBV4-2,CASSQSFADTQYF
.,TRBJ1-1,TRBV7-8,CASSSVGTAGNTEAFF
.,TRBJ1-1,TRBV4-1,CASSTYQGEGHEAFF
.,TRBJ1-4,TRBV6-5,CASSRTAENEKLFF
.,TRBJ1-2,TRBV6-5,CASSRQGYGYTF
.,TRBJ1-1,TRBV27,CASSYSFMNTEAFF
once,TRBJ1-1,TRBV7-6,CASSLVDINRGPAFF